The clone carrying this TCR beta chain was seen a single time. The antigen is not known. Deletions cut 4 bases from V and 4 bases from J, with 20 bases between. The CDR3 is 16 residues long. Germline V gene data show CDR1 as GTSNPN and CDR2 as SVGIG (reference sequence). Method: immunoSEQ multiplex PCR; TCRdb's copy keeps in-frame clones and lacks some. The table lists nearly 80,000 clones, approximately 91% of them singletons. These data belong to a study of OX40 agonist ivuxolimab in advanced cancers. The wider study: Participants averaged roughly 57 years of age (range 23 to 79) and were less than 85% male. Study-wide points: Clonal expansion among partial responders at 0.1-3.0 mg/kg ranked near the lowest. At 0.1 to 3.0 mg/kg and by week 6, clonal expansion occurred in CD4+ and CD8+ blood T cells. In CD8+ T cells, expanded clones were on average more numerous than in CD4+.

The specimen was CD4+ or CD8+ T cells sorted from blood, collected in a trial of the OX40 agonist ivuxolimab. The TCR was taken from an adult with an advanced solid tumor such as melanoma, head and neck, liver or kidney cancer. This chain links TRBV30 with TRBJ2-1; no clear D. CDR3 nucleotides: TGTGCCTGGACTCATCCCACCCCAAGGCCGTACAATGAGCAGTTCTTC. Translated: CAWTHPTPRPYNEQFF. Filled out from reference TRBV30 and TRBJ2-1, the complete variable domain reads SQTIHQWPATLVQPVGSPLSLECTVEGTSNPNLYWYRQAAGRGLQLLFYSVGIGQISSEVPQNLSASRPQDRQFILSSKKLLLSDSGFYLCAWTHPTPRPYNEQFFGPGTRLTVL.